Listed below are T cell receptor beta chains from one sample, sequenced in a study of T cells after yellow fever vaccination. TCRdb called the 5' RACE reads again in MiXCR, with one record for every CDR3 protein. In the table there are 150,000 to 200,000 distinct CDR3 sequences, about 7% of which are singletons. Sequenced here: CD4+ T cells sorted from PBMCs, sampled about 5 days after the first yellow fever vaccination. The receptors were sampled from a man younger than 30 who received the YFV17D yellow fever vaccine. CDR3s leave out the opening cysteine and the closing phenylalanine or tryptophan.

CDR3 protein | V gene | CDR3 length
ASSSYDTDTQY | TRBV5-1 | 11
ASSYLNTEAL | TRBV7-9 | 10
ASRYQETQY | TRBV5-1 | 9
ASSSLPGTGELF | TRBV5-1 | 12
ASNDVNGEQY | TRBV5-1 | 10
SARAAPGWQF | TRBV20-1 | 10
ASSGGSRSGANVLT | TRBV3-1 | 14
ASGQGTGYEQY | TRBV9 | 11
ASSFSTGVNTEAF | TRBV6-5 | 13
ASSLDRSYEQY | TRBV7-2 | 11
ASSPRQGFSGANVLT | TRBV7-2 | 15
ASSNRDLFTEAF | TRBV6-5 | 12
ASSLGGQSNEKLF | TRBV5-1 | 13
ASSPPSGETQY | TRBV5-1 | 11
ASSQEGGQEGKLF | TRBV4-2 | 13
ASSRPGQASGGYT | TRBV18 | 13
SASSGGDTDTQY | TRBV20-1 | 12
ASSLSGGLSYEQY | TRBV12-3/TRBV12-4 | 13
SARDLGPGTSSYNSPLH | TRBV20-1 | 17
ASSFSRRLTTISQF | TRBV6-2/TRBV6-3 | 14
ASTVIPTGAGTEAF | TRBV7-9 | 14
ASSDPEYQETQY | TRBV7-2 | 12
ASSQTGTSGGNEQF | TRBV5-1 | 14
ASSLQPGLTDTQY | TRBV3-1 | 13
ASSLRTSGDTYNEQF | TRBV14 | 15
AWRTRGSPLH | TRBV30 | 10
ASSQDIGVSNQPQH | TRBV4-3 | 14
ASSWGRTTDTQY | TRBV11-2 | 12
ASSPGTESSYEQY | TRBV4-2 | 13
ASSPRQGGVNQPQH | TRBV6-1 | 14
ASSQGSQDLYNSPLH | TRBV4-1 | 15
ASSTGATYNEQF | TRBV5-4 | 12
SALGQGDSPLH | TRBV20-1 | 11
ASRPDRRETEAF | TRBV10-1 | 12
ASSDGARNTEAF | TRBV6-1 | 12
ASTSTDRSTEAF | TRBV6-1 | 12
ATQDSSGGETQY | TRBV12-3/TRBV12-4 | 12
ACLRDRLNTEAF | TRBV12-3/TRBV12-4 | 12
ASSLGALIPGELF | TRBV5-1 | 13
SARDQREFTDTQY | TRBV20-1 | 13
ATSEEGADQPQH | TRBV24-1 | 12
ATSDGAADTQY | TRBV24-1 | 11
ASSLEWEETQY | TRBV5-1 | 11
ASSLGLAFYNEQF | TRBV7-9 | 13
ASSLDTFSGNTIY | TRBV5-1 | 13
ASSPDSNYGYT | TRBV7-2 | 11
ASSYETGGAGANVLT | TRBV12-3/TRBV12-4 | 15
ASTYRGRNQPQH | TRBV6-2/TRBV6-3 | 12
ASRHQEVGELF | TRBV4-3 | 11
ASSLIPGRILAPFNEQF | TRBV7-3 | 17
ASSLVRGRSSYNEQF | TRBV7-9 | 15
ARGQKNTEAF | TRBV2 | 10
ASSFTGEQY | TRBV7-9 | 9
ASSPGLAFRGLF | TRBV7-2 | 12
ASSLAAEAIEKLF | TRBV7-9 | 13